A selection of T cell receptor beta chains follows, all from one sample in a study of technical replicates of blood from four donors. TCRdb's table, derived via immunoSEQ multiplex PCR, lists solely in-frame clones and lacks some. The sample consists of around 67,000 clones, roughly 89% of them appearing once. Sequenced: T cells isolated from PBMCs. The receptor set was obtained from a human donor in good health. Each CDR3 is given with its conserved first and last residue. The order of the fields is V gene, J gene, D gene, clone size, CDR3 protein, CDR3 DNA. The D gene is left open where the match is weak. The size of a clone is reported for some rows only, either as once, few or many, or as a class for expanded clones.

TRBV2	TRBJ2-1	TRBD2	.	CASSDRGTSGGYSYNEQFF	TGTGCCAGCAGTGATAGGGGGACTAGCGGGGGTTACTCCTACAATGAGCAGTTCTTC
TRBV10-3	TRBJ2-3	TRBD2	.	CAISEHLAGGTDTQYF	TGTGCCATCAGTGAGCACCTAGCGGGAGGGACAGATACGCAGTATTTT
TRBV10-3	TRBJ1-5	TRBD1	.	CAISEPGQGKPQHF	TGTGCCATCAGTGAACCGGGACAGGGTAAGCCCCAGCATTTT
TRBV28	TRBJ2-7	.	.	CASSSHTEGGQYF	TGTGCCAGCAGTTCCCACACGGAAGGAGGGCAGTACTTC
TRBV6-6	TRBJ2-7	TRBD1	.	CASSYSPGSTGHEQYF	TGTGCCAGCAGTTACAGCCCTGGGTCGACAGGGCACGAGCAGTACTTC
TRBV4-2	TRBJ2-7	TRBD1	.	CASSQTGTGVAREQYF	TGTGCCAGCAGCCAGACCGGGACAGGGGTAGCTAGGGAGCAGTACTTC
TRBV30	TRBJ1-4	TRBD1	.	CAADRDANEKLFF	TGTGCCGCGGACAGGGATGCTAATGAAAAACTGTTTTTT
TRBV9	TRBJ2-2	.	.	CASSVVWGLGELFF	TGTGCCAGCAGCGTAGTTTGGGGGCTGGGGGAGCTGTTTTTT
TRBV5-6	TRBJ2-1	.	.	CASTTLGGLYFNNEQFF	TGTGCCAGCACCACGTTGGGTGGACTATACTTTAACAATGAGCAGTTCTTC
TRBV27	TRBJ1-1	.	.	CASSFQGNTEAFF	TGTGCCAGCAGTTTCCAGGGGAACACTGAAGCTTTCTTT
TRBV5-4	TRBJ1-4	.	.	CASSTRQTTNEKLFF	TGTGCCAGCAGCACACGACAGACAACTAATGAAAAACTGTTTTTT
TRBV7-8	TRBJ2-7	.	.	CATTEGPSYEQYF	TGTGCCACCACGGAGGGCCCCTCCTACGAGCAGTACTTC
TRBV11-1	TRBJ2-3	TRBD2	.	CASSLPRGGRETDTQYF	TGTGCCAGCAGCTTACCCCGGGGCGGGAGAGAGACAGATACGCAGTATTTT
TRBV6-5	TRBJ1-1	.	once	CASSRGHLNTEAFF	TGTGCCAGCAGTCGGGGACATTTGAACACTGAAGCTTTCTTT